The next 28 T cell receptor beta chains were all read from a single sample in a study of identical twins. TCRdb fed the 5' RACE reads into MiXCR, producing one record per CDR3 protein. Counted here are about 430,000 distinct CDR3 sequences, about 18% occurring once; the ten biggest clones make up less than 15%. Sequencing was carried out using naive T cells sorted from blood. These receptors were taken from a man aged 50 or older in good health.

This clonotype was observed a handful of times. The rearrangement uses TRBV20-1 and TRBJ2-3; 7 positions match TRBD2. The CDR3 runs 16 residues. The germline CDR1 and CDR2 sequences are DFQATT and SNEGSKA (reference sequence). Trimming removed 3 bases from V and 2 bases from J; junction bases left unmatched: 11. The CDR3 DNA reads as TGCAGTGCTAGCGGCCGGCCGGGACTAACCACAGATACGCAGTATTTT. Protein: CSASGRPGLTTDTQYF.

The chain carries TRBV7-2 and TRBJ1-2; the D is unclear. The CDR3 covers 16 residues. With 3 bases removed from V and 0 bases from J, the gap between germline ends came to 14 bases. The germline CDR1 and CDR2 sequences are SGHTA and FQGNSA. In nucleotides, the CDR3 is TGTGCCAGCAGCTTCGCTTGGCCAGCTGCTAACTATGGCTACACCTTC. This sequence encodes CASSFAWPAANYGYTF. Supplemented by reference TRBV7-2 and TRBJ1-2, the full variable domain reads GAGVSQSPSNKVTEKGKDVELRCDPISGHTALYWYRQSLGQGLEFLIYFQGNSAPDKSGLPSDRFSAERTGGSVSTLTIQRTQQEDSAVYLCASSFAWPAANYGYTFGSGTRLTVV.

A few counts support this clonotype. This chain joins TRBV5-1 and TRBJ2-7; D is unclear. Germline V gene sequence: CDR1 SGHRS, CDR2 YFSETQ. V dropped 3 bases and J dropped 2 bases, with 9 bases sitting between them. The CDR3 is 13 amino acids. The DNA for the CDR3 is TGCGCCAGCAGCTCCCTGGCTACCTACGAGCAGTACTTC. Translated, it gives CASSSLATYEQYF.

This clonotype was observed a few times. The rearrangement uses TRBV7-9 and TRBJ2-1; possibly TRBD2 for D (7 bases). V lost 2 bases to trimming and J lost 7 bases, with 15 bases between them. Germline CDR1 and CDR2: SEHNR and FQNEAQ (reference sequence). The CDR3 has 15 residues. The CDR3, as DNA: TGTGCCAGCAGCTTATCGGGGGGCCAGGGGAATGAGCAGTTCTTC. Translating gives CASSLSGGQGNEQFF.

This clonotype was recorded a few times. This chain joins TRBV20-1 and TRBJ1-3; 9 nucleotides match TRBD1. The germline gives CDR1 DFQATT, CDR2 SNEGSKA (reference sequence). CDR3 length: 16 residues. V shed 0 bases and J 4 bases; nucleotides not matched to a gene: 7. CDR3 DNA sequence: TGCAGTGCTAGAGATGGCGGGACAGGGTTAGGAAACACCATATATTTT. Protein: CSARDGGTGLGNTIYF.

The V and J genes are TRBV5-6 and TRBJ1-5; D remains ambiguous. V was shortened by 0 bases and J by 1 base, with 5 bases between the two germline ends. CDR1 SGHDT and CDR2 YYEEEE come from the germline V gene. The CDR3 consists of 14 residues. The CDR3 reads CASSLVHSNQPQHF. DNA for the CDR3: TGTGCCAGCAGCTTGGTTCACAGCAATCAGCCCCAGCATTTT.

This clonotype has at least ten counts. The rearrangement joins TRBV9 to TRBJ1-6; D uncertain. The CDR3 contains 12 residues. Germline V gene sequence: CDR1 SGDLS, CDR2 YYNGEE. The germline V and J ends were trimmed by 0 bases and 9 bases, with 4 bases remaining between them. CDR3 in amino acids: CASSVGSSPLHF. In nucleotides, the CDR3 is TGTGCCAGCAGCGTAGGGAGTTCACCCCTCCACTTT.

This clonotype was counted many times. This chain connects TRBV20-1 to TRBJ2-6; D call uncertain. The CDR3 runs to 13 residues. In germline, CDR1 is DFQATT, CDR2 SNEGSKA (reference sequence). V shed 6 bases and J shed 2 bases, with 8 bases lying between them. The CDR3 DNA reads TGCAGTGCAAGCCTTGCTGGGGCCAACGTCCTGACTTTC. Translating it yields CSASLAGANVLTF.

The chain has TRBV14 and TRBJ1-1; D perhaps matches TRBD1 (5 bases). This CDR3 contains 14 residues. Germline values: CDR1 SGHDN, CDR2 FVKESK. The ends were cut back, 4 bases at V and 1 base at J, with 10 bases in the middle. The CDR3 nucleotides read TGTGCCAGCAGCCTCAGGGCCTCGAACACTGAAGCTTTCTTT. Protein: CASSLRASNTEAFF.

This clonotype was seen ten or more times. The chain combines TRBV4-1 with TRBJ1-2, with D uncertain. There are 15 residues in the CDR3. CDR1 and CDR2 from the germline V gene are MGHRA and YSYEKL. The V end lost 0 bases, the J end lost 8 bases, and 16 bases lay between the germline ends. The CDR3 nucleotides read TGCGCCAGCAGCCAAGAGGTCACGCTCCCTCGCGGCTACACCTTC. This translates into CASSQEVTLPRGYTF.

CDR3 sequence reads: CAISESGYSNQPQHF. DNA for the CDR3: TGTGCCATCAGTGAGTCAGGGTATAGCAATCAGCCCCAGCATTTT. The chain links TRBV10-3 to TRBJ1-5, with D unclear. The germline CDR1 and CDR2 sequences are ENHRY and SYGVKD. This CDR3 contains 15 residues. Trimming took off 0 bases at V and 0 bases at J, with 6 bases between the two ends.

This clonotype was detected only once. The V gene is TRBV6-5, the J gene TRBJ2-1, with 9 bases identical to TRBD1. The germline V gene encodes CDR1 MNHEY and CDR2 SVGAGI. There are 15 residues in the CDR3. J lost 6 bases, V lost 4 bases, and 7 bases had no gene match. The CDR3, as DNA: TGTGCCAGCAGTTCCCTCGGGACAGGGATCAATGAGCAGTTCTTC. Amino acids: CASSSLGTGINEQFF.

The chain carries TRBV12-3 or TRBV12-4 and TRBJ2-3, with 9 bases aligning to TRBD2. CDR3 length: 16 residues. The V and J ends lost 1 base and 4 bases, in that order; junction bases with no gene match: 6. The CDR3 reads CASSLVILAGADTQYF. The CDR3 bases are TGTGCCAGCAGTTTAGTAATCTTAGCGGGGGCAGATACGCAGTATTTT.

The V and J genes are TRBV3-1 and TRBJ1-1; D perhaps matches TRBD1 (5 bases). Germline V gene data show CDR1 as LGHDT and CDR2 as YNNKEL (reference sequence). Trimming pared 0 bases from V and 8 bases from J, leaving 19 bases between. This CDR3 is built from 16 residues. The chain's CDR3 is CASSQDWTSLGNEAFF. The CDR3 DNA reads as TGTGCCAGCAGCCAAGATTGGACATCCCTCGGTAACGAAGCTTTCTTT.

This clonotype has a count of ten or more. This sequence joins TRBV3-1 and TRBJ2-1; D is unresolved. Trimming cost V 1 base and J 4 bases, with 23 bases left between them. The CDR3 runs to 19 residues. Germline CDR1 is LGHDT and CDR2 is YNNKEL (reference sequence). The CDR3 DNA sequence: TGTGCCAGCAGCCAAGTCTCTTTTAGGGTCCACCCCGATTACAATGAGCAGTTCTTC. Translating gives CASSQVSFRVHPDYNEQFF.

The sample holds a few counts of this clonotype. The chain carries TRBV20-1 and TRBJ2-7; no clear D. The length of the CDR3 is 9 residues. Germline assignment: CDR1 DFQATT and CDR2 SNEGSKA (reference sequence). Trimming pared 3 bases from V and 6 bases from J, leaving 3 bases between. The CDR3 reads CSARGEQYF. The CDR3 region has the DNA TGCAGTGCTAGGGGCGAGCAGTACTTC.

This sequence joins TRBV12-3 or TRBV12-4 and TRBJ2-2; D unclear. The germline V and J ends were trimmed by 5 bases and 4 bases, with 5 bases remaining between them. The CDR3 is 12 residues long. CDR3 loop: CASSPATGELFF. CDR3 nucleotides: TGTGCCAGCAGTCCTGCCACCGGGGAGCTGTTTTTT.

This clonotype was counted many times. The rearrangement uses TRBV6-2 or TRBV6-3 and TRBJ1-2; 8 bases are shared with TRBD1. From germline, CDR1 is MNHEY and CDR2 SVGEGT. The V segment lost 5 bases and the J segment 7 bases; nucleotides outside the gene matches: 12. The CDR3 consists of 15 residues. In nucleotides, the CDR3 is TGTGCCAGCAGTGAGAGGGTCGCCAGGGGGCTTGGCTACACCTTC. It specifies CASSERVARGLGYTF.

This clonotype was observed a few times. The V and J genes are TRBV29-1 and TRBJ2-5; D may correspond to TRBD1 or TRBD2 (6 bases each). V shed 6 bases and J shed 4 bases, with 27 bases lying between them. The CDR3 has 17 residues. The germline V gene encodes CDR1 SQVTM and CDR2 ANQGSEA. The CDR3 region has the DNA TGCAGCGTCGAGAGGACTCTTGACCCCTGGGGGGCAGAGACCCAGTACTTC. Residues: CSVERTLDPWGAETQYF.

This clonotype was counted many times. The chain carries TRBV29-1 and TRBJ2-3; D gene unclear. Between the trimmed V and J ends, which lost 4 bases and 1 base, there was a span of 9 bases. CDR3 length: 13 residues. Germline V gene sequence: CDR1 SQVTM, CDR2 ANQGSEA. The CDR3 here is CSVARRGTDTQYF. CDR3 nucleotides: TGCAGCGTTGCTAGACGGGGCACAGATACGCAGTATTTT.

At least ten counts were recorded for this clonotype. The gene calls are TRBV5-1 and TRBJ2-7; 12 bases are a match to TRBD2. CDR3 size: 15 residues. The germline CDR1 and CDR2 sequences are SGHRS and YFSETQ. J lost 7 bases, V lost 4 bases, and 9 bases had no gene match. For the CDR3, the DNA is TGCGCCAGCAGCGTGACTAGCGGGAGCTCTTATGAGCAGTACTTC. Translating gives CASSVTSGSSYEQYF.

This clonotype has a count of ten or more. The rearrangement links TRBV11-2 to TRBJ2-7; D not resolved. Germline CDR1 reads SGHAT; CDR2 reads FQNNGV. V dropped 2 bases and J dropped 3 bases, with 14 bases sitting between them. CDR3 size: 15 residues. DNA of the CDR3: TGTGCCAGCAGCTTACTGGGGTCGCCCCTCTACGAGCAGTACTTC. It encodes CASSLLGSPLYEQYF.

This clonotype was observed a few times. The chain employs TRBV9 and TRBJ2-1, with D perhaps matching TRBD1 (5 bases). The germline V gene encodes CDR1 SGDLS and CDR2 YYNGEE. With 6 bases removed from V and 10 bases from J, the gap between germline ends came to 17 bases. This CDR3 region has 13 residues. DNA of the CDR3: TGTGCCAGCACCTCCCCCCAGGGCGAGGAGCAGTTCTTC. Encoded protein: CASTSPQGEEQFF.

This clonotype was detected many times. The chain joins TRBV7-9 to TRBJ2-3; D remains ambiguous. CDR1 and CDR2 from the germline V gene are SEHNR and FQNEAQ (reference sequence). The CDR3 totals 12 residues. Trimming removed 3 bases at V and 4 bases at J, with 5 bases between. CDR3 residues: CASSFDADTQYF. CDR3 DNA: TGTGCCAGCAGCTTTGATGCAGATACGCAGTATTTT.

This clonotype was seen repeatedly, ten times or more. This chain joins TRBV10-3 and TRBJ1-5, with TRBD1 matching over 10 bases. V lost 4 bases and J lost 4; bases outside the gene matches: 7. Germline assignment: CDR1 ENHRY and CDR2 SYGVKD. The CDR3 extends over 16 amino acids. CDR3 in DNA: TGTGCCATCAGTGCCTTGGACAGGGGGTATAATCAGCCCCAGCATTTT. Translating gives CAISALDRGYNQPQHF.

This clonotype was counted at least ten times. This sequence joins TRBV20-1 and TRBJ1-1; tentative D call: TRBD1 (5 bases). The CDR3 runs 16 residues. V gave up 3 bases and J gave up 0 bases, with 17 bases separating them. CDR1 is DFQATT and CDR2 is SNEGSKA in the germline V gene (reference sequence). The CDR3 reads CSASSLGAPLNTEAFF. In DNA form, the CDR3 reads TGCAGTGCTAGCAGCTTAGGGGCTCCGTTGAACACTGAAGCTTTCTTT.

This rearrangement joins TRBV3-1 to TRBJ2-1, with 9 positions matching TRBD2. CDR3 length: 17 residues. V lost 0 bases, J lost 7 bases, and 10 bases stayed unmatched. Germline V gene data show CDR1 as LGHDT and CDR2 as YNNKEL (reference sequence). CDR3 protein: CASSQDQFSGSKNEQFF. CDR3 in DNA: TGTGCCAGCAGCCAAGATCAATTTAGCGGGAGCAAAAATGAGCAGTTCTTC.

This clonotype appeared many times. V is TRBV6-2 or TRBV6-3 and J is TRBJ2-1, with 9 bases aligning to TRBD2. The CDR3 has 15 amino acids. Germline CDR1 is MNHEY and CDR2 is SVGEGT. V dropped 7 bases and J dropped 6; count of bases not matched to a gene: 10. The CDR3 DNA reads as TGTGCCAGCAAGGCGGCGGGGGGGCCTGGCAATGAGCAGTTCTTC. Amino acids: CASKAAGGPGNEQFF.